This is a list of T cell receptor beta chains from one sample in a study of graft-versus-host responses after intestinal transplantation. The assay was immunoSEQ multiplex PCR, and TCRdb's table has in-frame clones only and misses some. This table holds about 85,000 clones, 85% to 95% found once. These TCRs are of unknown antigen specificity. The material was unstimulated CD8+ T cells sorted from spleen or lymph node cells, obtained before transplant. The source is a human donor who was the organ donor for an intestinal transplant. Each CDR3 is given with its conserved first and last residue. Fields, in order: V gene, J gene, clone size, D gene, CDR3 DNA, CDR3 protein. D genes are given only for firm matches. Expanded clones are given a class, and other clones once, few, many or no size at all.

v_call: TRBV5-1
j_call: TRBJ2-1
clone_size: once
d_call: -
cdr3_nt: TGCGCCAGCAGCGCCGGGACCCTGCTTCCCTACAATGAGCAGTTCTTC
cdr3_aa: CASSAGTLLPYNEQFF

v_call: TRBV5-1
j_call: TRBJ2-7
clone_size: -
d_call: -
cdr3_nt: TGCGCCAGCAGCCCGTCGACAGCCCTCTACGAGCAGTACTTC
cdr3_aa: CASSPSTALYEQYF

v_call: TRBV5-4
j_call: TRBJ2-1
clone_size: -
d_call: -
cdr3_nt: TGTGCCAGCAGCTTGGTATCAGATGAGCAGTTCTTC
cdr3_aa: CASSLVSDEQFF

v_call: TRBV4-1
j_call: TRBJ2-1
clone_size: once
d_call: -
cdr3_nt: TGCGCCAGCAGCCAATGGTTAGCTAAGTATGAGCAGTTCTTC
cdr3_aa: CASSQWLAKYEQFF

v_call: TRBV7-6
j_call: TRBJ1-2
clone_size: -
d_call: TRBD1
cdr3_nt: TGTGCCAGCAGCCCAGGGGGGGACTATGGCTACACCTTC
cdr3_aa: CASSPGGDYGYTF

v_call: TRBV5-4
j_call: TRBJ2-5
clone_size: -
d_call: TRBD2
cdr3_nt: TGTGCCAGCAGCTTTCGCGGGGGCCAAGAGACCCAGTACTTC
cdr3_aa: CASSFRGGQETQYF

v_call: TRBV10-3
j_call: TRBJ1-2
clone_size: once
d_call: -
cdr3_nt: TGTGCCATCATATGCAACTATGGCTACACCTTC
cdr3_aa: CAIICNYGYTF

v_call: TRBV5-6
j_call: TRBJ2-5
clone_size: -
d_call: -
cdr3_nt: TGTGCCAGCAGCTTGGCCGAGACCCAGTACTTC
cdr3_aa: CASSLAETQYF

v_call: TRBV11-2
j_call: TRBJ1-2
clone_size: -
d_call: TRBD1
cdr3_nt: TGTGCCAGCAGCTTAGTAGGACAGGGTGCGAGTGGCTACACCTTC
cdr3_aa: CASSLVGQGASGYTF

v_call: TRBV27
j_call: TRBJ2-7
clone_size: -
d_call: -
cdr3_nt: TGTGCCAGCAGTTTATCGCCAGGGGCCTACGAGCAGTACTTC
cdr3_aa: CASSLSPGAYEQYF

v_call: TRBV5-1
j_call: TRBJ1-5
clone_size: -
d_call: TRBD1
cdr3_nt: TGCGCCAGCAGCTCCGTGGACAGGCTAAAGGAGGGAGTTAGCAATCAGCCCCAGCATTTT
cdr3_aa: CASSSVDRLKEGVSNQPQHF

v_call: TRBV7-6
j_call: TRBJ1-1
clone_size: -
d_call: -
cdr3_nt: TGTGCCAGCAGCTTAGGTCATAGGGCTGGGGGGAACACTGAAGCTTTCTTT
cdr3_aa: CASSLGHRAGGNTEAFF

v_call: TRBV4-1
j_call: TRBJ1-4
clone_size: -
d_call: -
cdr3_nt: TGCGCCAGCAGCCAAGGTCACTGGGGGCAGTTAGAAAAACTGTTTTTT
cdr3_aa: CASSQGHWGQLEKLFF

v_call: TRBV9
j_call: TRBJ2-7
clone_size: -
d_call: TRBD2
cdr3_nt: TGTGCCAGCAGCGAACGTAGCGGGAGCTACGAGCAGTACTTC
cdr3_aa: CASSERSGSYEQYF

v_call: TRBV20-1
j_call: TRBJ2-1
clone_size: -
d_call: -
cdr3_nt: TGCAGTGCTGACTGGGACAATGAGCAGTTCTTC
cdr3_aa: CSADWDNEQFF

v_call: TRBV15
j_call: TRBJ2-7
clone_size: -
d_call: TRBD2
cdr3_nt: TGTGCCACCAGCAGAGATCGTGGGGTAGCGGGCGAGCAGTACTTC
cdr3_aa: CATSRDRGVAGEQYF

v_call: TRBV11-2
j_call: TRBJ2-1
clone_size: once
d_call: -
cdr3_nt: TGTGCCAGCAGCAATAGTGACAGAAACAATGAGCAGTTCTTC
cdr3_aa: CASSNSDRNNEQFF

v_call: TRBV19
j_call: TRBJ2-7
clone_size: -
d_call: -
cdr3_nt: TGTGCCAGTAGTATTTCCCCCGACAGACCTACCTACGAGCAGTACTTC
cdr3_aa: CASSISPDRPTYEQYF

v_call: TRBV6-6
j_call: TRBJ2-4
clone_size: -
d_call: -
cdr3_nt: TGTGCCAGCACCCCCCGGGCAGGGGGAGGCAAAAACATTCAGTACTTC
cdr3_aa: CASTPRAGGGKNIQYF

v_call: TRBV19
j_call: TRBJ1-5
clone_size: -
d_call: -
cdr3_nt: TGTGCCAGTAGTCTGGGCAGTAATAGCAATCAGCCCCAGCATTTT
cdr3_aa: CASSLGSNSNQPQHF

v_call: TRBV7-9
j_call: TRBJ2-5
clone_size: -
d_call: -
cdr3_nt: TGTGCCAGCAGCCCCCCTACCATTACACGGCAAGAGACCCAGTACTTC
cdr3_aa: CASSPPTITRQETQYF

v_call: TRBV11-2
j_call: TRBJ2-1
clone_size: once
d_call: TRBD1
cdr3_nt: TGTGCCAGCAGGGAGACAGGGCATGAGCAGTTCTTC
cdr3_aa: CASRETGHEQFF

v_call: TRBV6-5
j_call: TRBJ2-7
clone_size: once
d_call: TRBD1
cdr3_nt: TGTGCCAGCTCCGGGACAGCTAATACCTACGAGCAGTACTTC
cdr3_aa: CASSGTANTYEQYF

v_call: TRBV19
j_call: TRBJ2-7
clone_size: -
d_call: TRBD2
cdr3_nt: TGTGCCAGCGCCAATATCGTAGCGGGATCCTACGAGCAGTACTTC
cdr3_aa: CASANIVAGSYEQYF

v_call: TRBV6-5
j_call: TRBJ1-1
clone_size: -
d_call: TRBD1
cdr3_nt: TGTGCCAGCAGTCGGGACAGGGGGACTGAAGCTTTCTTT
cdr3_aa: CASSRDRGTEAFF

v_call: TRBV15
j_call: TRBJ1-2
clone_size: -
d_call: -
cdr3_nt: TGTGCCACCAGCAGAGGATTTCCCAACTATGGCTACACCTTC
cdr3_aa: CATSRGFPNYGYTF

v_call: TRBV4-2
j_call: TRBJ2-7
clone_size: -
d_call: TRBD1
cdr3_nt: TGTGCCAGCAGCCCCCGGACAGGGGGATCCTACGAGCAGTACTTC
cdr3_aa: CASSPRTGGSYEQYF

v_call: TRBV11-2
j_call: TRBJ2-7
clone_size: once
d_call: -
cdr3_nt: TGTGCCAGCAGCGACGTCACTCCGGTCGAGCAGTACTTC
cdr3_aa: CASSDVTPVEQYF

v_call: TRBV5-1
j_call: TRBJ1-5
clone_size: -
d_call: -
cdr3_nt: TGCGCCAGCAGCTTGGACAGCTCTTCACCCCAGCATTTT
cdr3_aa: CASSLDSSSPQHF

v_call: TRBV7-9
j_call: TRBJ2-1
clone_size: -
d_call: TRBD2
cdr3_nt: TGTGCCAGCAGCCCTACCTTAGGTAGCGGGGGGTTGAATGAGCAGTTCTTC
cdr3_aa: CASSPTLGSGGLNEQFF

v_call: TRBV6-4
j_call: TRBJ2-3
clone_size: -
d_call: -
cdr3_nt: TGTGCCAGCAGTGGTGAAGGGGGCACAGATACGCAGTATTTT
cdr3_aa: CASSGEGGTDTQYF

v_call: TRBV9
j_call: TRBJ2-3
clone_size: -
d_call: -
cdr3_nt: TGTGCCAGCAGCGTAGAGAGGGGGGCTAGCACAGATACGCAGTATTTT
cdr3_aa: CASSVERGASTDTQYF

v_call: TRBV5-1
j_call: TRBJ2-3
clone_size: -
d_call: TRBD2
cdr3_nt: TGCGCCAGCAGCGATCGAACCGGGACTAGCGGCACAGATACGCAGTATTTT
cdr3_aa: CASSDRTGTSGTDTQYF

v_call: TRBV5-8
j_call: TRBJ2-1
clone_size: -
d_call: TRBD2
cdr3_nt: TGTGCCAGCAGGACCCATAGCGGGAGATTTTCCTACAATGAGCAGTTCTTC
cdr3_aa: CASRTHSGRFSYNEQFF

v_call: TRBV27
j_call: TRBJ1-4
clone_size: -
d_call: -
cdr3_nt: TGTGCCAGCAGCCACTCTGCCCCGGACACTAATGAAAAACTGTTTTTT
cdr3_aa: CASSHSAPDTNEKLFF

v_call: TRBV27
j_call: TRBJ2-1
clone_size: once
d_call: -
cdr3_nt: TGTGCCAGCAGTTTATCGAAGGTCAATGAGCAGTTCTTC
cdr3_aa: CASSLSKVNEQFF

v_call: TRBV5-6
j_call: TRBJ1-1
clone_size: -
d_call: TRBD1
cdr3_nt: TGTGCCAGCAGCTTGTCCGGGACAGGGAACACTGAAGCTTTCTTT
cdr3_aa: CASSLSGTGNTEAFF

v_call: TRBV19
j_call: TRBJ1-1
clone_size: -
d_call: TRBD1
cdr3_nt: TGTGCCAGTAGTTCGACAGGGAGGGCGGAAGCTTTCTTT
cdr3_aa: CASSSTGRAEAFF

v_call: TRBV19
j_call: TRBJ1-5
clone_size: -
d_call: TRBD1
cdr3_nt: TGTGCCAGTAGTCCCGGGACAGGGAGCAATCAGCCCCAGCATTTT
cdr3_aa: CASSPGTGSNQPQHF

v_call: TRBV29-1
j_call: TRBJ2-7
clone_size: -
d_call: -
cdr3_nt: TGCAGCGTTGAAGATCATTTATACGAGCAGTACTTC
cdr3_aa: CSVEDHLYEQYF

v_call: TRBV10-2
j_call: TRBJ2-5
clone_size: -
d_call: TRBD2
cdr3_nt: TGCGCCAGCAGTGTAGCGGGCCTACAAGAGACCCAGTACTTC
cdr3_aa: CASSVAGLQETQYF

v_call: TRBV6-5
j_call: TRBJ1-4
clone_size: -
d_call: -
cdr3_nt: TGTGCCAGCAGTTACGTACAGGGCAATGAAAAACTGTTTTTT
cdr3_aa: CASSYVQGNEKLFF

v_call: TRBV27
j_call: TRBJ1-2
clone_size: -
d_call: -
cdr3_nt: TGTGCCAGCAGTTTAGGGTTTACGGATGGCTACACCTTC
cdr3_aa: CASSLGFTDGYTF

v_call: TRBV5-4
j_call: TRBJ1-2
clone_size: -
d_call: -
cdr3_nt: TGTGCCAGCAGCGGAGAAGGGAGGGGGAACTATGGCTACACCTTC
cdr3_aa: CASSGEGRGNYGYTF

v_call: TRBV6-5
j_call: TRBJ1-6
clone_size: -
d_call: -
cdr3_nt: TGTGCCAGCAGTTCCCGGGACGTCTCCTATAATTCACCCCTCCACTTT
cdr3_aa: CASSSRDVSYNSPLHF